A single sample is the source of the 5 T cell receptor beta chains below, sequenced in a study of T cells in Graves' hyperthyroidism and ophthalmopathy. The source material, RNA transcripts, was used to amplify TCR beta CDR3 regions. Using the HTBI primer set, a first-round RT-PCR was run on the TCR CDR3. TCRdb passed the multiplex PCR reads through MiXCR, listing each CDR3 protein once. This table has some 360,000 distinct CDR3 sequences, about a sixth appearing once. Sequencing was carried out using blood. The origin of the receptors is a woman aged 40 to 50 with Graves' ophthalmopathy.

This clonotype was recorded at least ten times. This chain joins TRBV9 and TRBJ2-7; D may be TRBD2 (6 bases). With 0 bases removed from V and 2 bases from J, the gap between germline ends came to 12 bases. Germline values: CDR1 SGDLS, CDR2 YYNGEE. CDR3 length: 15 residues. This chain's CDR3 is CASSVGRGPTYEQYF. CDR3 DNA sequence: TGTGCCAGCAGCGTAGGGCGGGGACCTACCTACGAGCAGTACTTC.

This clonotype has at least ten counts. In DNA form, the CDR3 reads TGTGCCAGCAGCTTAGGTGGCGGTTTTGGCTACACCTTC. Protein sequence: CASSLGGGFGYTF. The chain recombines TRBV7-2 with TRBJ1-2, with D unresolved. Germline CDR1 and CDR2: SGHTA and FQGNSA. The CDR3 is made up of 13 amino acids. V was cut by 1 base and J by 7 bases, with 10 bases left in between.

This clonotype has ten or more counts. This chain joins TRBV7-2 and TRBJ1-2; a weak D match, TRBD1 (5 bases). V was cut by 3 bases and J by 5 bases, with 13 bases left in between. The germline CDR1 and CDR2 sequences are SGHTA and FQGNSA. This CDR3 region has 14 residues. The CDR3 sequence is CASSFFSGPYGYTF. DNA for the CDR3: TGTGCCAGCAGCTTCTTCTCGGGGCCTTATGGCTACACCTTC.

This clonotype was seen repeatedly, ten times or more. The chain is built from TRBV29-1 and TRBJ2-7; TRBD2 aligns across 7 bases. The CDR3 is 11 residues long. Trimming took 5 bases from V and 9 from J; bases not matched to a gene: 7. The germline CDR1 and CDR2 sequences are SQVTM and ANQGSEA. CDR3: CSVYAGAVQYF. CDR3 coding DNA: TGCAGCGTTTATGCGGGAGCTGTGCAGTACTTC.

This clonotype was observed a few times. The chain has TRBV6-2 or TRBV6-3 and TRBJ2-7; D unclear. V shed 2 bases and J shed 0 bases, with 11 bases lying between them. CDR3 length equals 15 residues. The germline V gene has CDR1 MNHEY and CDR2 SVGEGT. DNA of the CDR3: TGTGCCAGCAGTTACGATAACCGCTTCTCCTACGAGCAGTACTTC. As protein: CASSYDNRFSYEQYF.